These T cell receptor beta chains were read from a single sample in a study of Ad26.COV2.S vaccination and SARS-CoV-2 variants. Method: immunoSEQ multiplex PCR; TCRdb's copy keeps in-frame clones and lacks some. Seen here are about 350,000 clones, 88% observed once, and the top ten hold 5.5% to 7%. Specimen: peripheral blood, collected in a trial of Ad26.COV2.S vaccine versus placebo. These receptors were obtained from a person between 18 and 65 years old who received the Ad26.COV2.S COVID-19 vaccine or a placebo. Both conserved end residues are part of each CDR3. A D gene is named only where the DNA matches it firmly. Clone size is not always given. Where it is, it says once, few, many or a class for expanded clones.

clone_size	j_call	cdr3_length	v_call	d_call	cdr3_aa	cdr3_nt
NA	TRBJ1-2	12	TRBV30	TRBD1	CAMTGTGYIYTF	TGTGCCATGACCGGGACAGGGTACATCTACACCTTC
NA	TRBJ2-3	14	TRBV7-2	NA	CASSLVSSTDTQYF	TGTGCCAGCAGCTTAGTTTCGAGCACAGATACGCAGTATTTT
NA	TRBJ2-7	12	TRBV30	NA	CAWSVRLREQYF	TGTGCCTGGAGTGTTAGATTGCGGGAGCAGTACTTC
once	TRBJ1-1	14	TRBV29-1	NA	CSVEDGGANTEAFF	TGCAGCGTTGAAGACGGGGGGGCGAACACTGAAGCTTTCTTT
NA	TRBJ1-1	14	TRBV28	NA	CASTQGGVNTEAFF	TGTGCCAGCACGCAGGGAGGGGTGAACACTGAAGCTTTCTTT
NA	TRBJ2-7	14	TRBV19	NA	CASSMGTLSYEQYF	TGTGCCAGTAGTATGGGGACCCTCTCCTACGAGCAGTACTTC
once	TRBJ2-7	13	TRBV6-5	TRBD2	CASRSGGAGEQYF	TGTGCCAGCAGGAGCGGGGGGGCGGGCGAGCAGTACTTC
NA	TRBJ2-3	12	TRBV20-1	NA	CSASVLSDTQYF	TGCAGTGCTAGTGTCCTTTCAGATACGCAGTATTTT
NA	TRBJ1-5	12	TRBV24-1	NA	CATSQSNQPQHF	TGTGCCACCAGTCAAAGCAATCAGCCCCAGCATTTT
NA	TRBJ2-1	12	TRBV7-9	NA	CASRANYNEQFF	TGTGCCAGCAGGGCCAACTACAATGAGCAGTTCTTC
few	TRBJ1-6	15	TRBV7-8	NA	CASSLVFDSAAPLHF	TGTGCCAGCAGCTTAGTATTCGATTCTGCAGCACCCCTCCACTTT